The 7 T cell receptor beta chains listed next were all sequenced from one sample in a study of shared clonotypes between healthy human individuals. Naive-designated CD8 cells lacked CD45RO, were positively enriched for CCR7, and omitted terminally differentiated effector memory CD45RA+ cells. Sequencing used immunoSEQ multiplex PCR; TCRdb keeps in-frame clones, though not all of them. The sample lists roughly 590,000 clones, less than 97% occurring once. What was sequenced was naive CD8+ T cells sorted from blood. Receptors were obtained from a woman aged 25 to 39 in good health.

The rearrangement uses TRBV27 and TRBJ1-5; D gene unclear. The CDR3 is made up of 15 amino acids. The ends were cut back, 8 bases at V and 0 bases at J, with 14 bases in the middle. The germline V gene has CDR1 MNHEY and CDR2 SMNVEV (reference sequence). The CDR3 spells CASGWGGNSNQPQHF. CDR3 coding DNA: TGTGCCAGCGGCTGGGGAGGAAATAGCAATCAGCCCCAGCATTTT.

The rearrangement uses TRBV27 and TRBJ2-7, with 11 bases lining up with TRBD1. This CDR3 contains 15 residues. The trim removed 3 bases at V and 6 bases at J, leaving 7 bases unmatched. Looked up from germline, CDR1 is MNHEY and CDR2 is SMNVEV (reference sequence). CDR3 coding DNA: TGTGCCAGCAGTTTTGGACAGGGGGCGGTTAGCGAGCAGTACTTC. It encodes CASSFGQGAVSEQYF.

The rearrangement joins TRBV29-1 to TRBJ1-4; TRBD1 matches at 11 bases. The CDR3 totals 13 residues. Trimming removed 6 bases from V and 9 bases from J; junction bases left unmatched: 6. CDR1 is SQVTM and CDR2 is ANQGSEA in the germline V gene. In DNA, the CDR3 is TGCAGCGTACAAGGACAGGGGGCACAAAAACTGTTTTTT. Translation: CSVQGQGAQKLFF. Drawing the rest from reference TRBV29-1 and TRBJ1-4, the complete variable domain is SAVISQKPSRDICQRGTSLTIQCQVDSQVTMMFWYRQQPGQSLTLIATANQGSEATYESGFVIDKFPISRPNLTFSTLTVSNMSPEDSSIYLCSVQGQGAQKLFFGSGTQLSVL.

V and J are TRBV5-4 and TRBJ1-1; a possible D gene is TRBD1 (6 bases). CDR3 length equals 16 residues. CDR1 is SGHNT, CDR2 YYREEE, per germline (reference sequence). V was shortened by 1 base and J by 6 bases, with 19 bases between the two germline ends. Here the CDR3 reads CASSLSGRQGRAEAFF. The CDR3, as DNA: TGTGCCAGCAGCTTGAGCGGGCGGCAGGGGAGGGCTGAAGCTTTCTTT.

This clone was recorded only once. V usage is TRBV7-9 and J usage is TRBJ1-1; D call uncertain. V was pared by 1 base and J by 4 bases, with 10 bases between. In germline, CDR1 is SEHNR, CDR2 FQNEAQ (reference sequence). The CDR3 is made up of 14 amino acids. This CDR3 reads CASSLEGLSTEAFF. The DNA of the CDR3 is TGTGCCAGCAGCTTAGAAGGGTTGAGCACTGAAGCTTTCTTT.

The CDR3 DNA reads as TGTGCCGGGCGTAACTGGAACACCATATATTTT. Protein: CAGRNWNTIYF. The chain is built from TRBV6-1 and TRBJ1-3, with D unresolved. Trimming shortened V by 11 bases and J by 7 bases, and 12 bases separated the two germline ends. CDR3 length equals 11 residues. Germline V gene sequence: CDR1 MNHNS, CDR2 SASEGT.

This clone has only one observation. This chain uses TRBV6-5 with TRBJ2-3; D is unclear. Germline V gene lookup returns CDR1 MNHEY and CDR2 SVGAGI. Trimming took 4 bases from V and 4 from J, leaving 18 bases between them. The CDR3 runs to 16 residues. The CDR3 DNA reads TGTGCCAGCAGTTTAATTGGTTCAAGAAGTGCAGATACGCAGTATTTT. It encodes CASSLIGSRSADTQYF.